This TCR beta chain originates from a study of blood T cells in healthy people across ages. Next came a second PCR, run for roughly 6 to 11 cycles, which used a sample-barcoded 5' primer along with a J-beta primer mix. All cDNA molecules were each tagged by a template-switch adaptor with 12 random nucleotides. MiXCR, applied by TCRdb to the 5' RACE reads, yields one record per CDR3 protein. This table has over 750,000 distinct CDR3 sequences, roughly 25% appearing once. The trim removed 5 bases at V and 4 bases at J, leaving 4 bases unmatched. Germline CDR1 is LNHNV and CDR2 is YYDKDF (reference sequence). The CDR3 has 13 residues. The same data also contributed to another study, on T cells of mothers and their children.

V usage is TRBV15 and J usage is TRBJ2-5; 7 nucleotides match TRBD2. The source of this sequence is a boy younger than 18 in good health. Specimen: blood. The DNA of the CDR3 is TGTGCCACCAGCGCGGGGGAACGAGAGACCCAGTACTTC. This sequence encodes CATSAGERETQYF.